These 31 T cell receptor beta chains were all obtained from the same sample, sequenced in a study of CD8 T cells in ankylosing spondylitis. Study findings and constraints: What appeared characteristic of ankylosing spondylitis blood was a TCR beta motif of eight highly homologous variants.

For these TCRs, the target antigens are not known. One entry per CDR3 protein, called by TCRdb with MiXCR from the 5' RACE reads. The data hold around 450,000 distinct CDR3 sequences, with 25% to 30% observed a single time. Sequencing used blood, either unsorted or a sorted T cell fraction (not recorded which). These receptors were taken from a male donor with ankylosing spondylitis.

The V and J genes are TRBV6-5 and TRBJ2-3; 9 bases fit TRBD1. Germline CDR1 reads MNHEY; CDR2 reads SVGAGI. V trimming: 4 bases; J trimming: 1 base; junction bases outside the gene matches: 6. The CDR3 loop spans 16 amino acids. Written as DNA, the CDR3 is TGTGCCAGCAGTTCCCCCCGGGACAGGGGCACAGATACGCAGTATTTT. This sequence encodes CASSSPRDRGTDTQYF.

The chain joins TRBV29-1 to TRBJ2-3; 7 bases map to TRBD2. Germline CDR1 reads SQVTM; CDR2 reads ANQGSEA. This CDR3 spans 14 amino acids. With V trimmed by 1 base and J by 1 base, 2 bases remained unmatched. The CDR3 coding sequence is TGCAGCGTTGAAGGGCGGGAGCGCACAGATACGCAGTATTTT. Residues: CSVEGRERTDTQYF.

This clonotype has just a few counts. The chain carries TRBV7-2 and TRBJ1-1; D gene ambiguous. Looked up from germline, CDR1 is SGHTA and CDR2 is FQGNSA. V was shortened by 5 bases and J by 4 bases, with 8 bases between the two germline ends. The CDR3 consists of 12 residues. CDR3 sequence: CASSRTGTEAFF. The CDR3 bases are TGTGCCAGCAGCAGGACGGGCACTGAAGCTTTCTTT.

This sequence joins TRBV20-1 and TRBJ1-4, with D possibly TRBD1 on 5 matching bases. The CDR3 is 14 residues long. Germline loops: CDR1 DFQATT, CDR2 SNEGSKA (reference sequence). V dropped 0 bases and J dropped 8 bases, with 13 bases sitting between them. The CDR3 nucleotides are TGCAGTGCTAGAGATTGGGGGGGAAACGAAAAACTGTTTTTT. Amino acids: CSARDWGGNEKLFF.

This chain joins TRBV15 and TRBJ2-7; unclear D gene. Looked up from germline, CDR1 is LNHNV and CDR2 is YYDKDF (reference sequence). The CDR3 runs to 13 residues. V was clipped by 5 bases and J by 7 bases, with 15 bases between them. DNA for the CDR3: TGTGCCACCAGCGCCCGGGCCGCTGGGGAGCAGTACGTC. It is translated as CATSARAAGEQYV.

This clonotype was recorded a few times. V gene TRBV5-1 combines with J gene TRBJ2-2, with TRBD2 identical over 7 bases. This CDR3 is 16 amino acids long. The junction had 10 bases not matched to a gene; V was cut back by 2 bases and J by 6 bases. CDR1 is SGHRS, CDR2 YFSETQ, per germline. CDR3 region: CASSFWASGRSGELFF. Here the CDR3 DNA reads TGCGCCAGCAGCTTCTGGGCTAGCGGAAGATCCGGGGAGCTGTTTTTT.

This clonotype was seen more than once but under ten times. The genes are TRBV27 and TRBJ1-1, with D tentatively TRBD1 (5 bases). This CDR3 spans 14 amino acids. V was clipped by 4 bases and J by 5 bases, with 14 bases between them. Germline CDR1 reads MNHEY; CDR2 reads SMNVEV (reference sequence). The CDR3: CASSSYGGLTEAFF. For the CDR3, the DNA is TGTGCCAGCAGTTCATACGGGGGATTGACTGAAGCTTTCTTT.

V and J are TRBV5-5 and TRBJ2-1; either TRBD1 or TRBD2 may supply D (5 bases each). Germline-derived CDR1 and CDR2 are SGHKS and YYEKEE (reference sequence). The CDR3 sequence is 14 residues long. V dropped 7 bases and J dropped 0 bases, with 11 bases sitting between them. The CDR3: CASGPGPSYNEQFF. DNA for the CDR3: TGTGCCAGCGGCCCGGGACCCTCCTACAATGAGCAGTTCTTC.

The chain has TRBV19 and TRBJ2-1; 8 positions agree with TRBD2. There are 14 residues in the CDR3. Per germline, CDR1 LNHDA and CDR2 SQIVND (reference sequence). V was clipped by 4 bases and J by 3 bases; unmatched bases: 2. The CDR3 DNA reads as TGTGCCAGTAGTACCGGGACTAGCTACAATGAGCAGTTCTTC. Translation: CASSTGTSYNEQFF.

This rearrangement joins TRBV10-3 to TRBJ2-3, with D maybe TRBD1 (5 bases). Trimming took off 6 bases at V and 2 bases at J, with 15 bases between the two ends. Looked up from germline, CDR1 is ENHRY and CDR2 is SYGVKD. The CDR3 has 15 residues. The CDR3 reads CAISLDRISTDTQYF. The CDR3 DNA is TGTGCCATCAGCCTTGACAGAATCTCCACAGATACGCAGTATTTT.

This clonotype showed up just a few times. The V gene is TRBV7-9, the J gene TRBJ2-5, with 7 positions matching TRBD1. Germline assignment: CDR1 SEHNR and CDR2 FQNEAQ (reference sequence). V trimming: 4 bases; J trimming: 2 bases; junction bases outside the gene matches: 7. The CDR3 runs to 15 residues. For the CDR3, the DNA is TGTGCCAGCAGCTCCCTTGGGACAGTTCAAGAGACCCAGTACTTC. It translates to CASSSLGTVQETQYF.

The rearrangement joins TRBV5-1 to TRBJ2-3, with D perhaps given as TRBD1 or TRBD2 (5 bases each). Per the germline V gene, CDR1 is SGHRS and CDR2 is YFSETQ. With 4 bases removed from V and 5 bases from J, the gap between germline ends came to 11 bases. This CDR3 has 13 amino acids. CDR3 coding DNA: TGCGCCAGCAGCATGGGGACGGAAGATACGCAGTATTTT. Amino acids: CASSMGTEDTQYF.

There are a few counts of this clonotype. The chain joins TRBV5-1 to TRBJ1-5; D not resolved. Trimming stripped 9 bases from V and 1 base from J, with 20 bases between. CDR3 size: 16 residues. Looked up from germline, CDR1 is SGHRS and CDR2 is YFSETQ. The DNA of the CDR3 is TGCGCCAACCCCCCCCGAGGCGCATCGAGCAATCAGCCCCAGCATTTT. Translating gives CANPPRGASSNQPQHF.

In this sample, this clonotype turned up a few times. This chain uses TRBV12-3 or TRBV12-4 with TRBJ1-4; a possible D gene is TRBD1 (6 bases). Trimming removed 3 bases at V and 8 bases at J, with 10 bases between. CDR3 length: 13 residues. CDR3 in DNA: TGTGCCAGCAGTTTGTGGGGGGGCGAAAAACTGTTTTTT. It codes for CASSLWGGEKLFF.

In this sample, this clonotype turned up many times. The J gene is TRBJ2-3, the V gene TRBV13; D possibly corresponds to TRBD1 (6 bases). From germline, CDR1 is PRHDT and CDR2 FYEKMQ (reference sequence). The CDR3 loop spans 13 amino acids. V was cut by 5 bases and J by 12 bases, with 18 bases left in between. The CDR3 region is CASSTRTADSQYF. The CDR3 DNA sequence: TGTGCCAGCAGCACTCGGACAGCGGATTCACAGTATTTT.

This clonotype came up a few times. CDR3 nucleotides: TGTGCCAGCAGCTTTCGTCCTGGCCGGTACAATGAGCAGTTCTTC. It is translated as CASSFRPGRYNEQFF. The gene calls are TRBV9 and TRBJ2-1; D gene ambiguous. Trimming removed 4 bases from V and 4 bases from J, with 15 bases in between. The CDR3 length is 15 residues. CDR1 is SGDLS, CDR2 YYNGEE, per germline.

This chain connects TRBV10-3 to TRBJ2-1, with TRBD2 matching over 10 bases. The CDR3 contains 15 residues. J was trimmed by 6 bases and V by 3 bases; bases with no gene match: 5. CDR1 is ENHRY and CDR2 is SYGVKD in the germline V gene. CDR3 region: CAISDPSGSSNEQFF. The DNA for the CDR3 is TGTGCCATCAGTGACCCTAGCGGGAGTAGCAATGAGCAGTTCTTC.

This clonotype was detected many times. This chain connects TRBV15 to TRBJ2-1; 10 bases line up with TRBD1. CDR1 and CDR2 from the germline V gene are LNHNV and YYDKDF (reference sequence). CDR3 length: 19 amino acids. Unmatched junction bases numbered 24, after V lost 8 bases and J lost 8 bases. The CDR3 DNA reads TGTGCCACCCGGACAGGGGGGGAATTGGGACCCAAAACCGGGGATGAGCAGTTCTTC. It is translated as CATRTGGELGPKTGDEQFF.

CDR3: CASSQAGAVTDTQYF. In DNA, the CDR3 is TGTGCCAGTTCCCAAGCGGGAGCGGTCACAGATACGCAGTATTTT. This sequence joins TRBV19 and TRBJ2-3, with TRBD2 matching 8 bases. The germline gives CDR1 LNHDA, CDR2 SQIVND (reference sequence). The CDR3 consists of 15 residues. J lost 2 bases, V lost 8 bases, and 9 bases had no gene match.

This clonotype showed up just a few times. This sequence joins TRBV30 and TRBJ2-7; 10 bases fit TRBD1. The trim removed 4 bases at V and 2 bases at J, leaving 5 bases unmatched. This CDR3 is 14 amino acids long. The germline V gene has CDR1 GTSNPN and CDR2 SVGIG (reference sequence). CDR3 amino acids: CAWTSGQGPYEQYF. In DNA form, the CDR3 reads TGTGCCTGGACCTCGGGACAGGGGCCCTACGAGCAGTACTTC.

This clonotype has just a few counts. The chain carries TRBV7-8 and TRBJ2-2, with D uncertain. The V end lost 0 bases, the J end lost 14 bases, and 7 bases lay between the germline ends. From germline, CDR1 is SGHVS and CDR2 FQNEAQ. The CDR3 has 11 residues. In DNA, the CDR3 is TGTGCCAGCAGCTTAGCGGCCAACCTGTTTTTT. This codes for CASSLAANLFF.

V and J are TRBV19 and TRBJ2-3; TRBD2 agrees at 7 bases. Looked up from germline, CDR1 is LNHDA and CDR2 is SQIVND (reference sequence). The CDR3 covers 15 residues. The V gene end was trimmed by 6 bases and the J gene end by 5 bases; junction bases not matched to a gene: 11. The CDR3 spells CASSLGGQGEDTQYF. CDR3 DNA sequence: TGTGCCAGTAGCCTGGGAGGGCAGGGCGAAGATACGCAGTATTTT. The full variable domain, its missing parts supplied by reference TRBV19 and TRBJ2-3, is DGGITQSPKYLFRKEGQNVTLSCEQNLNHDAMYWYRQDPGQGLRLIYYSQIVNDFQKGDIAEGYSVSREKKESFPLTVTSAQKNPTAFYLCASSLGGQGEDTQYFGPGTRLTVL.

The chain is built from TRBV5-1 and TRBJ2-7, with 12 bases aligning to TRBD1. This CDR3 has 18 residues. Germline CDR1 and CDR2: SGHRS and YFSETQ. J gave up 4 bases and V 4 bases, and 15 bases lay outside the gene matches. CDR3 residues: CASSPRRSGTGGDYEQYV. The CDR3 coding sequence is TGCGCCAGCAGCCCCCGCCGGTCCGGGACAGGGGGCGATTACGAGCAGTACGTC.

J is TRBJ1-5 and V is TRBV20-1; 8 positions match TRBD1. The CDR3 spans 16 residues. J was trimmed by 7 bases and V by 0 bases; bases with no gene match: 11. Germline V gives CDR1 DFQATT, CDR2 SNEGSKA (reference sequence). The CDR3 protein is CSARDPTGVDSQPQHF. The CDR3 DNA is TGCAGTGCTAGAGACCCGACAGGGGTGGATTCACAGCCCCAGCATTTT.

This clonotype was recorded a few times. This rearrangement joins TRBV5-1 to TRBJ2-1, with no clear D. Trimming removed 2 bases at V and 6 bases at J, with 6 bases between. The CDR3 runs 12 residues. Germline CDR1 reads SGHRS; CDR2 reads YFSETQ. The CDR3 sequence: CASSFSLNEQFF. The CDR3 DNA sequence: TGCGCCAGCAGCTTTTCGCTCAATGAGCAGTTCTTC.

The table lists this clonotype with a few counts. The chain couples TRBV7-6 to TRBJ2-1; D remains unclear. There are 15 residues in the CDR3. Germline CDR1 and CDR2: SGHVS and FNYEAQ. Trimming stripped 2 bases from V and 5 bases from J, with 13 bases between. The CDR3 loop is CASSLSISQNNEQFF. The CDR3 DNA reads as TGTGCCAGCAGCTTATCAATCTCCCAGAACAATGAGCAGTTCTTC.

This clonotype has only a few counts. V gene TRBV20-1 combines with J gene TRBJ1-1, with TRBD1 matching over 9 bases. V gave up 1 base and J gave up 0 bases; unmatched junction bases: 6. Germline CDR1 reads DFQATT; CDR2 reads SNEGSKA (reference sequence). This CDR3 spans 16 amino acids. The CDR3 sequence is CSARGDREEMNTEAFF. In DNA form, the CDR3 reads TGCAGTGCTAGAGGGGACAGGGAAGAAATGAACACTGAAGCTTTCTTT.

This clonotype was recorded a few times. The gene calls are TRBV24-1 and TRBJ2-3, with D unclear. The length of the CDR3 is 15 residues. The germline gives CDR1 KGHDR, CDR2 SFDVKD. Trimming removed 3 bases at V and 3 bases at J, with 12 bases between. CDR3 loop: CATSDDQELTDTQYF. CDR3 nucleotide sequence: TGTGCCACCAGTGATGATCAGGAGTTGACAGATACGCAGTATTTT.

The chain joins TRBV3-1 to TRBJ1-5, with D possibly TRBD1 on 5 matching bases. V was pared by 4 bases and J by 7 bases, with 11 bases between. Germline-derived CDR1 and CDR2 are LGHDT and YNNKEL (reference sequence). The CDR3 is 13 amino acids. The CDR3 is CASSLRGEQPQHF. CDR3 DNA sequence: TGTGCCAGCAGCCTACGGGGGGAGCAGCCCCAGCATTTT.

There are a few counts of this clonotype. The J gene is TRBJ2-5, the V gene TRBV29-1, with 13 bases aligning to TRBD2. Germline lookup yields CDR1 SQVTM and CDR2 ANQGSEA. The CDR3 spans 14 residues. The junction had 8 bases not matched to a gene; V was cut back by 8 bases and J by 5 bases. The CDR3 nucleotides are TGCAGCATACTAGCGGGAGGGCCTGGGGAGACCCAGTACTTC. This sequence encodes CSILAGGPGETQYF.

CDR3 amino acids: CASSQDSDRDYTEAFF. The CDR3 coding sequence is TGTGCCAGCAGCCAAGATTCTGACAGGGATTACACTGAAGCTTTCTTT. This chain links TRBV14 with TRBJ1-1, with 7 nucleotides matching TRBD1. Germline CDR1 SGHDN, CDR2 FVKESK. The CDR3 length is 16 residues. Unmatched junction bases numbered 7, after V lost 0 bases and J lost 3 bases.